The 2 T cell receptor beta chains in this list originate from one sample, sequenced in a study of neurological immune-mediated disorders (dated by TCRdb to the late 2010s). Interpreted using the paper, the time point label stands for: longitudinal time-point 3. Library preparation was by 5' RACE. The data were produced on an Illumina HiSeq 2500. TCRdb itself trimmed the public reads at Q25 with fastp, ran MiXCR and retained productive beta chains. For every CDR3 protein sequence, its rows merge into one entry that carries the most common genes and DNA. The sample table shows roughly 48,000 distinct CDR3 sequences, and about 13% are seen once. Around 9% of the sample is held by the ten biggest clonotypes. The source material was PBMCs. These receptors all stem from a male donor with HTLV-1-associated myelopathy (HAM/TSP).

This clonotype appeared many times. The CDR3 loop reads CASSVGGGGNIQYF. The CDR3 region has the DNA TGTGCCAGCAGCGTAGGGGGGGGAGGGAACATTCAGTACTTC. The genes are TRBV9 and TRBJ2-4; the match to TRBD2 covers 7 bases. V shed 0 bases and J 7 bases; nucleotides not matched to a gene: 4. The germline V gene has CDR1 SGDLS and CDR2 YYNGEE. This CDR3 has 14 residues.

This clonotype was observed many times. CDR3 protein: CSARGQFGNTIYF. CDR3 coding DNA: TGCAGTGCTAGGGGGCAGTTTGGAAACACCATATATTTT. The V call is TRBV20-1, the J call TRBJ1-3; possibly TRBD1 for D (5 bases). This CDR3 comprises 13 residues. Between the trimmed V and J ends, which lost 3 bases and 3 bases, there was a span of 9 bases. Per the germline V gene, CDR1 is DFQATT and CDR2 is SNEGSKA (reference sequence).